Listed below are T cell receptor beta chains from one sample, sequenced in a study of blood T cell repertoires in COVID-19. Measured with immunoSEQ multiplex PCR; TCRdb has only the in-frame clones, and not every one. The table shows around 370,000 clones, with about 90% occurring only once. The sequenced material came from peripheral blood. The receptor set was obtained from a woman between 50 and 59 years old with COVID-19, enrolled during active disease. The CDR3 runs from the conserved cysteine through the conserved F or W. The D gene is left open where the match is weak. Only part of the rows carry a size: once, few, many, or a class if the clone is expanded.

abundance	j_gene	d_gene	v_gene	CDR3nt	CDR3aa
NA	TRBJ2-7	TRBD2	TRBV5-3	TGTGCCAGAAGCTCTAGAACGGGAGGGCCTCGGGAGCAGTACTTC	CARSSRTGGPREQYF
once	TRBJ2-7	NA	TRBV19	TGTGCCAGTAGTCCGACAGGCAGCTCCTACGAGCAGTACTTC	CASSPTGSSYEQYF
NA	TRBJ1-2	NA	TRBV4-1	TGCGCCAGCAGCCCGATCGGGGCTAACTATGGCTACACCTTC	CASSPIGANYGYTF
NA	TRBJ1-2	TRBD1	TRBV5-1	TGCGCCAGCAGCTTTCAGGGACAGCCCTCCTATGGCTACACCTTC	CASSFQGQPSYGYTF
once	TRBJ2-2	TRBD1	TRBV5-1	TGCGCCAGCAGCCCAGAACAGGGGAAGGGCGGGGAGCTGTTTTTT	CASSPEQGKGGELFF
NA	TRBJ1-1	NA	TRBV10-3	TGTGCCATCAGTGAGCGGGGCTACGGGGGGGGACTAGAACGGAATGAAGCTTTCTTT	CAISERGYGGGLERNEAFF
NA	TRBJ2-3	NA	TRBV9	TGTGCCAGCAGCGTCCCTTCGGGAGCCAACACAGATACGCAGTATTTT	CASSVPSGANTDTQYF
NA	TRBJ1-1	TRBD1	TRBV29-1	TGCAGCGTAGCGGACAGGTTGACTGAAGCTTTCTTT	CSVADRLTEAFF
few	TRBJ1-3	TRBD1	TRBV2	TGTGCCAGCAGTGAACCGGGACAGGGGGTCCCTTACATATATTTT	CASSEPGQGVPYIYF
NA	TRBJ1-5	NA	TRBV30	TGTGCCTGGAGACCTGGACAGCCTAATCAGCCCCAGCATTTT	CAWRPGQPNQPQHF
NA	TRBJ1-3	NA	TRBV4-1	TGCGCCAGCAGCCAAGATACAGGGTTAACTGGAAACACCATATATTTT	CASSQDTGLTGNTIYF
NA	TRBJ1-5	NA	TRBV30	TGTGCCTGGAGTGTACTCGGAGGGACCCATAATCAGCCCCAGCATTTT	CAWSVLGGTHNQPQHF
NA	TRBJ1-5	TRBD1	TRBV19	TGTGCCAGTAGTATACTCCAGGGGGACCAGCCCCAGCATTTT	CASSILQGDQPQHF